A single sample gave rise to the 15 T cell receptor beta chains below, sequenced in a study of read filtering for tumor transcriptome and immune sequencing. This library used around 0.4 ug RNA and molecular barcoded adaptors spanning alpha/delta and beta/gamma chains. TCRdb redid the calling of the reads with MiXCR, one entry per CDR3 protein. This table holds around 130,000 distinct CDR3 sequences, roughly 13% found once. What was sequenced was a population of CD138-negative cells sorted from bone marrow. The receptors here all came from a donor at least 40 years old with multiple myeloma.

This clonotype was recorded at least ten times. The chain has TRBV29-1 and TRBJ2-1; a possible D gene is TRBD2 (6 bases). Germline lookup yields CDR1 SQVTM and CDR2 ANQGSEA. The germline V and J ends were trimmed by 6 bases and 7 bases, with 22 bases remaining between them. The CDR3 length is 15 residues. The CDR3 DNA reads TGCAGCGTCCCATGGAGGGCCTTAGGTGTGAATGAGCAGTTCTTC. It specifies CSVPWRALGVNEQFF.

In regard to this clonotype: Given a much more abundant clone one base away, this may be a read error. V is TRBV7-2 and J is TRBJ2-2, with D tentatively TRBD1 or TRBD2 (5 bases each). The CDR3 sequence is 16 residues long. Germline CDR1 and CDR2: SGHTA and FQGNSA. CDR3 DNA: TGTGCCGGCAGCAGAACCGGGACCACGAACACCGGGGAGCTGTTTTTT. As protein: CAGSRTGTTNTGELFF.

This clonotype was seen repeatedly, ten times or more. It may be a read error: a sequence one base away is much more abundant. The V call is TRBV29-1, the J call TRBJ2-1; possible D gene TRBD2, 5 bases. Germline values: CDR1 SQVTM, CDR2 ANQGSEA. This CDR3 spans 13 amino acids. This chain's CDR3 is CSVRSGFYNGQFF. In nucleotides, the CDR3 is TGCAGCGTTCGAAGCGGTTTTTACAATGGGCAGTTCTTC.

Comment on this clonotype: With a much larger clone just one base away, this may be a read error. The chain employs TRBV20-1 and TRBJ2-7; 9 bases line up with TRBD1. CDR3 length: 15 residues. With 3 bases clipped from V and 3 bases from J, the junction kept 9 bases outside the gene matches. CDR1 and CDR2 from the germline V gene are DFQATT and SNEGSKA (reference sequence). CDR3 sequence: CSARTYRGRDYEQYF. The DNA for the CDR3 is TGCAGTGCTAGGACTTACAGGGGGCGAGACTACGAGCAGTACTTC.

This clonotype was seen repeatedly, ten times or more. The chain couples TRBV9 to TRBJ2-2, with D uncertain. The CDR3 spans 19 residues. V was trimmed by 0 bases and J by 4 bases, leaving 22 bases between them. The V gene's germline CDR1 is SGDLS and CDR2 YYNGEE. The CDR3 reads CASSVGLDGGRSTTGELFF. CDR3 in DNA: TGTGCCAGCAGCGTAGGCCTGGACGGTGGGCGGTCCACCACCGGGGAGCTGTTTTTT.

In regard to this clonotype: A much larger clone lies a single base off, so this may be a read error. The conserved closing phenylalanine or tryptophan is absent in this CDR3, likely reflecting a read error. This chain uses TRBV20-1 with TRBJ2-3; D might be TRBD1 or TRBD2, each matching 5 bases. Trimming left V 2 bases short and J 2 bases short, with 11 bases between. CDR3 size: 14 residues. Germline V lookup: CDR1 DFQATT, CDR2 SNEGSKA (reference sequence). This CDR3 reads CSARSGSSTDTQYL. Here the CDR3 DNA reads TGCAGTGCTAGATCAGGGAGTTCCACAGATACGCAGTATCTT.

J is TRBJ2-1 and V is TRBV12-3 or TRBV12-4; D gene uncertain. The V and J ends lost 5 bases and 9 bases respectively, with 14 bases between them. There are 13 residues in the CDR3. CDR3 amino acids: CASSLNNVGEQFF. The DNA for the CDR3 is TGTGCCAGCAGTCTAAACAACGTGGGTGAGCAGTTCTTC.

Ten or more counts support this clonotype. This chain connects TRBV7-9 to TRBJ2-3; a possible D gene is TRBD1 (6 bases). The CDR3 covers 15 residues. Trimming pared 3 bases from V and 5 bases from J, leaving 15 bases between. Germline V gene sequence: CDR1 SEHNR, CDR2 FQNEAQ (reference sequence). CDR3 protein: CASSFGQIPGDTQYF. In DNA form, the CDR3 reads TGTGCCAGCAGCTTCGGACAGATTCCGGGAGATACGCAGTATTTT.

This clonotype was observed many times. The chain carries TRBV7-9 and TRBJ2-1, with 7 bases fitting TRBD1. Germline V gene data show CDR1 as SEHNR and CDR2 as FQNEAQ (reference sequence). This CDR3 spans 15 amino acids. Losses at the gene ends were 8 bases for V and 0 bases for J; bases not matched to a gene: 7. This chain's CDR3 is CASLSTGSSYNEQFF. The CDR3 DNA is TGTGCCAGCCTCTCGACAGGGAGCTCCTACAATGAGCAGTTCTTC. Together with reference TRBV7-9 and TRBJ2-1, the CDR3 gives the full variable domain: DTGVSQNPRHKITKRGQNVTFRCDPISEHNRLYWYRQTLGQGPEFLTYFQNEAQLEKSRLLSDRFSAERPKGSFSTLEIQRTEQGDSAMYLCASLSTGSSYNEQFFGPGTRLTVL.

This clonotype was seen at least ten times. The V gene is TRBV3-1, the J gene TRBJ2-1, with D perhaps TRBD1 or TRBD2 (7 bases each). The germline CDR1 and CDR2 sequences are LGHDT and YNNKEL (reference sequence). V was shortened by 4 bases and J by 8 bases, with 15 bases between the two germline ends. The CDR3 sequence is 14 residues long. In DNA form, the CDR3 reads TGTGCCAGCAGCCTACTACAGGGGAGGGATGAGCAGTTCTTC. This encodes CASSLLQGRDEQFF.

This clonotype was counted many times. J is TRBJ2-7 and V is TRBV20-1; D is ambiguous. The V end lost 2 bases, the J end lost 1 base, and 6 bases lay between the germline ends. Looked up from germline, CDR1 is DFQATT and CDR2 is SNEGSKA (reference sequence). The CDR3 loop spans 12 amino acids. CDR3 sequence: CSARTESYEQYF. The CDR3 nucleotides read TGCAGTGCTAGAACCGAATCCTACGAGCAGTACTTC.

This chain uses TRBV19 with TRBJ1-5, with D perhaps matching TRBD1 (5 bases). This CDR3 has 14 residues. Germline-derived CDR1 and CDR2 are LNHDA and SQIVND (reference sequence). With 3 bases removed from V and 5 bases from J, the gap between germline ends came to 11 bases. This chain's CDR3 is CASSITGVDQPQHF. The CDR3 coding sequence is TGTGCCAGTAGTATCACGGGGGTTGATCAGCCCCAGCATTTT.

This clonotype came up many times. The V gene is TRBV20-1, the J gene TRBJ1-2, with D possibly TRBD1 on 6 matching bases. The V and J ends lost 3 bases and 1 base respectively, with 9 bases between them. From germline, CDR1 is DFQATT and CDR2 SNEGSKA (reference sequence). This CDR3 contains 13 residues. The CDR3 spells CSASSGVNYGYTF. CDR3 nucleotides: TGCAGTGCTAGCTCAGGGGTTAACTATGGCTACACCTTC.

This clonotype was recorded many times. An end of the junction does not agree with germline; a read error may underlie this. J is TRBJ2-3 and V is TRBV20-1, with TRBD2 identical over 7 bases. Germline V CDR1 and CDR2: DFQATT, SNEGSKA (reference sequence). The length of the CDR3 is 13 residues. This CDR3 is CSARDMAGVIDIF. The CDR3 DNA follows: TGCAGTGCTAGAGACATGGCGGGAGTGATAGATATCTTT.

This clonotype was counted ten times or more. The V call is TRBV3-1, the J call TRBJ2-3; 10 bases fit TRBD2. The CDR3 extends over 15 amino acids. CDR1 and CDR2 from the germline V gene are LGHDT and YNNKEL (reference sequence). J was trimmed by 6 bases and V by 4 bases; bases with no gene match: 7. CDR3: CASSLRLAGRDTQYF. The CDR3 DNA reads as TGTGCCAGCAGCCTCCGACTAGCGGGCCGGGATACGCAGTATTTT.